This T cell receptor (beta chain) was recorded in a study of T cell responses to AZD1222 COVID-19 vaccine. About the research overall: Second doses at about 4 or about 12 weeks were pooled. Study-level points and caveats: Most donors were white British, females outnumbered males, and clonal diversity was possibly underestimated. Vaccination with two AZD1222 doses was followed by a rise in Spike-specific TCR breadth and depth. Reports say nearly half of spike-specific TCRs go after unmutated variant regions.

With respect to this clone: Its antigen is currently unknown.

Profiling relied on immunoSEQ multiplex PCR, and the TCRdb table lists in-frame clones only, not all of them. The sample includes 80,000 to 90,000 clones, roughly 87% of them seen just once. Trimming removed 1 base at V and 0 bases at J, with 28 bases between. Germline V gene sequence: CDR1 SGHVS, CDR2 FNYEAQ. CDR3 length equals 22 residues. The sequence came from an adult in good health. The chain is built from TRBV7-6 and TRBJ2-1, with D possibly being TRBD2 (5 bases). The sequencing here drew on peripheral blood, taken on day 0 of AZD1222 vaccination. Written as DNA, the CDR3 is TGTGCCAGCAGCTTAGGAGGGAGAAGGAAGACTCCAAATCCTTCCTCCTACAATGAGCAGTTCTTC. Translated, it gives CASSLGGRRKTPNPSSYNEQFF.